This TCR beta chain emerged from a study of technical replicates of blood from four donors. The CDR3 spans 13 residues. From germline, CDR1 is SGHNT and CDR2 YENEEA. The V gene lost 4 bases and the J gene lost 7 bases, with 13 bases spanning the gap. Measured with immunoSEQ multiplex PCR; TCRdb has only the in-frame clones, and not every one. The table shows some 64,000 clones, with approximately 83% occurring only once. The rearrangement uses TRBV11-3 and TRBJ1-2; a possible D gene is TRBD1 (6 bases). The sample comprised PBMCs. The clonotype comes from a human donor in good health. Some clones in this sample may be carry-over from other donors' samples. The CDR3 spells CASSSRTECGYTF. DNA of the CDR3: TGTGCCAGCAGCTCTCGGACAGAATGTGGCTACACCTTC.